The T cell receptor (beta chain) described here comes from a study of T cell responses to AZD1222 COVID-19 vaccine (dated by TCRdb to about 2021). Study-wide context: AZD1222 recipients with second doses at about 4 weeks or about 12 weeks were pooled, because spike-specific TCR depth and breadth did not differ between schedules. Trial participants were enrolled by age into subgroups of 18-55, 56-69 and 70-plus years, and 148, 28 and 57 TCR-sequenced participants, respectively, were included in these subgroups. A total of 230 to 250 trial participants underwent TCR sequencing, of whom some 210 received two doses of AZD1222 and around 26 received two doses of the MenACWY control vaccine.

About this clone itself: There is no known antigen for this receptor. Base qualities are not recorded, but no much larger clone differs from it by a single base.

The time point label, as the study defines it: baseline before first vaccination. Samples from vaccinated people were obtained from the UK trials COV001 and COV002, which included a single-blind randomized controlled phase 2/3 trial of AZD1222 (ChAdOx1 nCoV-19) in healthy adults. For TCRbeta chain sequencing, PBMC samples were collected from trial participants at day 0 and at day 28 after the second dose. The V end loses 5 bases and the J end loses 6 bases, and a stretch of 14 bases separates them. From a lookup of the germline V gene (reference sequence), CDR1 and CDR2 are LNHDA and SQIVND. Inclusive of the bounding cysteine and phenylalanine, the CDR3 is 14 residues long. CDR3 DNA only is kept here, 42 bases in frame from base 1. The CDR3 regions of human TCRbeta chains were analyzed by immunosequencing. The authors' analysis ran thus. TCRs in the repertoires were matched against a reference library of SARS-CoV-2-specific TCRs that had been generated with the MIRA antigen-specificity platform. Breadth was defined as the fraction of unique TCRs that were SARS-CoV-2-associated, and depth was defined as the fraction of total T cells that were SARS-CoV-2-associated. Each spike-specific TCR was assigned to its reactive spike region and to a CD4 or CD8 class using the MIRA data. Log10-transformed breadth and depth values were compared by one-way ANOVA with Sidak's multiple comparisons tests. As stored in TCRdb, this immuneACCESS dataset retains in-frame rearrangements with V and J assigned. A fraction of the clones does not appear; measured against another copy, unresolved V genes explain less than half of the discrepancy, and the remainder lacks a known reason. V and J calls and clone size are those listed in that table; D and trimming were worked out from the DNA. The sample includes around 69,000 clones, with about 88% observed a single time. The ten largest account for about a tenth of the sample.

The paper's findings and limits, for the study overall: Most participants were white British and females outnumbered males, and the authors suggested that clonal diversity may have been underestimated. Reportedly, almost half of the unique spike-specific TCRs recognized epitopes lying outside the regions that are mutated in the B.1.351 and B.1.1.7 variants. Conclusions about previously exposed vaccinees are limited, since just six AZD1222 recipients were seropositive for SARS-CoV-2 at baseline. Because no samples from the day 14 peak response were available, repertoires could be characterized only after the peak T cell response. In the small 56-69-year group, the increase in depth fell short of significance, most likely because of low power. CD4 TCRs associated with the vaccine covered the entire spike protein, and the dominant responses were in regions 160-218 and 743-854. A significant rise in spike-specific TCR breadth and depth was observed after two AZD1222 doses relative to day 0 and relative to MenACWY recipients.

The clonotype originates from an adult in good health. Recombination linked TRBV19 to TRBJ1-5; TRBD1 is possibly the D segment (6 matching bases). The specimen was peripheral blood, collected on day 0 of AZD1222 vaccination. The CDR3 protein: CASSEDSPGQPQHF. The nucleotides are TGTGCCAGTAGTGAGGACAGTCCAGGTCAGCCCCAGCATTTT.